This T cell receptor beta chain derives from a study of cytomegalovirus exposure and HLA in healthy donors. Study summary: An early data release held approximately 85 million unique TCRs from HLA-typed donors. Notes on the study in general: It was in a later analysis that TCR association rates were seen to vary by HLA locus, highest for DRB1 and lowest for HLA-C. TCR beta chains numbering more than 150 were designated cytomegalovirus-associated.

The PCR employed 60 Vbeta primers together with 13 Jbeta primers. The table came from immunoSEQ multiplex PCR; TCRdb's copy has only in-frame clones and leaves some out. The data show 200,000 to 250,000 clones, with around 80% seen just once and 15% to 18% held by the top ten. Germline values: CDR1 SGHVS, CDR2 FQNEAQ. The CDR3 totals 14 residues. Remarks on this clone: What it recognizes is unknown. Compared with germline, one end of the junction differs, possibly owing to a read error. Different DNA sequences within this sample yield the same CDR3.

Sequencing was carried out using PBMCs. The chain links TRBV7-8 to TRBJ1-5, with D possibly matching TRBD1 (5 bases). This clonotype was obtained from a man aged 35-49 years in good health and CMV-seronegative. The CDR3 loop reads CASSWGGGNQPQHF. The CDR3 DNA follows: TGTGCCAGCAGCTGGGGGGGAGGCAACCAGCCCCAGCATTTT.